This T cell receptor beta chain was captured by sequencing in a study of blood T cells in healthy people across ages. Findings of the study overall: The study could not conclusively compare naive and antigen-experienced cells, given its unsorted PBMCs.

For this clonotype: What it recognizes is unknown.

It was with a sample-barcoded 5' primer and a J-beta primer mix that a second PCR of roughly 7 to 12 cycles was run. The template-switch adaptor, which had 12 random nucleotides, put a tag on each cDNA molecule. TCRdb re-analysed the 5' RACE reads in MiXCR, keeping a single row per CDR3 protein. The sample includes 500,000 to 700,000 distinct CDR3 sequences, approximately 30% of them seen just once. Sequencing was performed on blood. The receptor was isolated from an elderly woman in good health.

The CDR3 here is CASRWTGAGGTIYF. As DNA, the CDR3 is TGTGCCAGCAGATGGACAGGAGCCGGAGGCACCATATATTTT. The V gene is TRBV27, the J gene TRBJ1-3, with 7 nucleotides matching TRBD1. V was clipped by 6 bases and J by 9 bases; unmatched bases: 11. The CDR3 spans 14 residues. CDR1 and CDR2 (germline): MNHEY, SMNVEV (reference sequence).